The source of this T cell receptor (beta chain) is a study of CD4+ T cells in melanoma. The CDR3 loop spans 15 amino acids. J gave up 5 bases and V 1 base, and 5 bases lay outside the gene matches. Germline-derived CDR1 and CDR2 are MNHEY and SVGAGI. Sequenced by immunoSEQ multiplex PCR; TCRdb stores in-frame clones only, minus some. The sample shows roughly 54,000 clones, roughly 89% of them seen only once. The rearrangement links TRBV6-5 to TRBJ2-5, with TRBD2 matching 9 bases. This sequence was found in a human donor with melanoma. Material for sequencing was peripheral blood. The DNA for the CDR3 is TGTGCCAGCAGTTACTTGGCGGGGGGGCTCGAGACCCAGTACTTC. Its protein product is CASSYLAGGLETQYF.